The TCR beta chain under discussion was sequenced for a study of TIL therapy for anti-PD-1-resistant metastatic lung cancer. The time point denotes: pre-treatment sample, taken before nivolumab and TIL therapy. From germline, CDR1 is MDHEN and CDR2 SYDVKM. V shed 7 bases and J shed 6 bases, with 10 bases lying between them. CDR3 length: 11 amino acids. This was the immunoSEQ v3 assay. The data were produced by immunoSEQ multiplex PCR, yet TCRdb's version contains in-frame clones alone and is incomplete. This table holds roughly 46,000 clones, 65% to 90% found once. The source material was blood, sampled at baseline. The J gene is TRBJ2-7, the V gene TRBV28, with D perhaps matching TRBD2 (6 bases). This clonotype was sampled from a person aged 30 to 80 with non-small cell lung cancer. In DNA form, the CDR3 reads TGTGCCAGCACGGGGGTAGGCGAGCAGTACTTC. Translation gives CASTGVGEQYF.